Presented here are 14 T cell receptor beta chains from one specimen sequenced in a study of read filtering for tumor transcriptome and immune sequencing. From about 0.4 ug of RNA, a library with molecular barcoded alpha/delta and beta/gamma adaptors was made. TCRdb called the reads again in MiXCR, with one record for every CDR3 protein. Among over 7,500 distinct CDR3 sequences listed, more than 15% were seen once. Sequenced input: a population of CD138-negative cells sorted from bone marrow. All receptors come from a donor aged 40 or older with multiple myeloma.

This clonotype was recorded at least ten times. CDR3 sequence: CASSQTSGGASETQYF. CDR3 DNA sequence: TGTGCCAGCAGCCAGACTAGCGGGGGGGCGTCAGAGACCCAGTACTTC. The rearrangement uses TRBV7-3 and TRBJ2-5; 14 bases are shared with TRBD2. Germline CDR1 reads SGHTA; CDR2 reads FQGTGA. The V segment lost 5 bases and the J segment 4 bases; nucleotides outside the gene matches: 6. The CDR3 has 16 residues.

This clonotype has a count of ten or more. The chain carries TRBV6-5 and TRBJ1-1, with 7 bases aligning to TRBD1. Looked up from germline, CDR1 is MNHEY and CDR2 is SVGAGI. Trimming at V came to 2 bases and at J to 4 bases, leaving 4 bases not matched to a gene. The CDR3 runs 14 residues. CDR3 in amino acids: CASSYTGVGTEAFF. The CDR3 coding sequence is TGTGCCAGCAGTTACACAGGGGTGGGCACTGAAGCTTTCTTT.

This clonotype was found many times. V gene TRBV28 combines with J gene TRBJ2-3, with D perhaps TRBD1 (6 bases). Germline-derived CDR1 and CDR2 are MDHEN and SYDVKM. The V and J ends lost 5 bases and 4 bases respectively, with 13 bases between them. This CDR3 is built from 14 residues. The CDR3 DNA is TGTGCCAGCAGTACACAGGGTTTGGCAGATACGCAGTATTTT. Its protein product is CASSTQGLADTQYF.

This clonotype was counted many times. CDR3: CAWSVGQPQHF. In DNA, the CDR3 is TGTGCCTGGAGTGTAGGCCAGCCCCAGCATTTT. The rearrangement links TRBV30 to TRBJ1-5; D remains unclear. The CDR3 length is 11 residues. CDR1 is GTSNPN and CDR2 is SVGIG in the germline V gene (reference sequence). Deletions cut 0 bases from V and 7 bases from J, with 4 bases between. The whole variable domain, remainder taken from reference TRBV30 and TRBJ1-5, is SQTIHQWPATLVQPVGSPLSLECTVEGTSNPNLYWYRQAAGRGLQLLFYSVGIGQISSEVPQNLSASRPQDRQFILSSKKLLLSDSGFYLCAWSVGQPQHFGDGTRLSIL.

The table lists this clonotype with many counts. This chain connects TRBV7-2 to TRBJ2-3; TRBD2 agrees at 8 bases. The CDR3 extends over 15 amino acids. The J segment lost 3 bases and the V segment lost 5 bases, leaving 7 bases of the junction unmatched. Germline-derived CDR1 and CDR2 are SGHTA and FQGNSA. CDR3 DNA: TGTGCCAGCAGCACCGGGGGGGCCGGGACAGATACGCAGTATTTT. Protein: CASSTGGAGTDTQYF.

Concerning this clonotype: A clone one base away is much larger, so this may be a read error. This chain links TRBV24-1 with TRBJ2-3, with TRBD2 matching 10 bases. The germline CDR1 and CDR2 sequences are KGHDR and SFDVKD. J was trimmed by 8 bases and V by 9 bases; bases with no gene match: 16. The CDR3 covers 16 residues. CDR3 sequence (DNA): TGTGCCACCGCTCAGGCGAGCGGGGGGGCCCAAGGTACGCAGTATTTT. Its translation: CATAQASGGAQGTQYF.

Note on this clonotype: Here the CDR3 omits its conserved ending phenylalanine or tryptophan, so a read error is the likely source. Because the CDR3's place on the DNA is in doubt, the DNA is left out and the CDR3 is given as listed by TCRdb. This chain joins TRBV5-1 and TRBJ2-1. The CDR3 has 13 amino acids, counting both end residues. Germline V gene lookup returns CDR1 SGHRS and CDR2 YFSETQ. The CDR3: CASSFETHNEQVY.

This clonotype was detected many times. This chain uses TRBV6-1 with TRBJ1-5, with 11 bases matching TRBD1. This CDR3 has 15 residues. Trimming removed 6 bases from V and 6 bases from J; junction bases left unmatched: 7. CDR1 is MNHNS, CDR2 SASEGT, per germline. The CDR3 nucleotides read TGTGCCAGCAGATTGGACAGGGGGCTCGGTCAGCCCCAGCATTTT. Translated: CASRLDRGLGQPQHF.

On this clonotype itself: A far bigger clonotype differs at one base, so this is likely a read error. This chain's CDR3 is CASSSLGDSGGEQYF. In nucleotides, the CDR3 is TGTGCCAGCAGCTCCCTCGGTGATAGCGGGGGAGAGCAGTACTTC. V is TRBV7-6 and J is TRBJ2-7; TRBD2 aligns across 9 bases. The CDR3 has 15 amino acids. From germline, CDR1 is SGHVS and CDR2 FNYEAQ. The V segment lost 4 bases and the J segment 7 bases; nucleotides outside the gene matches: 11.

V and J are TRBV6-5 and TRBJ1-5, with D perhaps TRBD1 (5 bases). V lost 3 bases to trimming and J lost 4 bases, with 16 bases between them. In germline, CDR1 is MNHEY, CDR2 SVGAGI. This CDR3 contains 16 residues. CDR3 bases: TGTGCCAGCAGTTATTCGTATTCGGGGACTAATCAGCCCCAGCATTTT. Its protein is CASSYSYSGTNQPQHF.

This clonotype was found many times. The chain links TRBV4-2 to TRBJ2-7; no clear D gene. The CDR3 spans 15 residues. Trimming left V 1 base short and J 0 bases short, with 10 bases between. Germline CDR1 is LGHNA and CDR2 is YNFKEQ. CDR3 amino acids: CASSQVVTSSYEQYF. CDR3 coding DNA: TGTGCCAGCAGCCAAGTAGTGACGAGCTCCTACGAGCAGTACTTC.

Ten or more counts support this clonotype. V gene TRBV20-1 combines with J gene TRBJ1-2; D might be TRBD1 (6 bases). Germline V gene lookup returns CDR1 DFQATT and CDR2 SNEGSKA (reference sequence). V gave up 4 bases and J gave up 2 bases, with 14 bases separating them. This CDR3 comprises 14 residues. DNA for the CDR3: TGCAGTGCTAAGGACAGTCAAAGGAACTATGGCTACACCTTC. It specifies CSAKDSQRNYGYTF.

To note about this clonotype: A far larger clone lies a single base away; this is likely a read error. The chain links TRBV4-3 to TRBJ1-5, with D possibly matching TRBD1 (5 bases). The germline V gene has CDR1 LGHNA and CDR2 YSLEER. CDR3 length: 13 residues. The CDR3 sequence is CARSQEGRQPQHF. CDR3 sequence (DNA): TGCGCCCGCAGCCAAGAGGGGAGACAGCCCCAGCATTTT.

Concerning this clonotype itself: A far larger clone is off by one base, so a read error is likely. The chain employs TRBV6-5 and TRBJ2-7; D ambiguous. The CDR3 sequence is 13 residues long. Germline V gives CDR1 MNHEY, CDR2 SVGAGI. V lost 11 bases, J lost 2 bases, and 16 bases lay in between. As DNA, the CDR3 is TGTGCCCGCAACGGGCACGGAACCTACGAGCAGTACTTC. Translated, it gives CARNGHGTYEQYF.